These T cell receptor beta chains were read from a single sample in a study of blood T cell repertoires in COVID-19. Sequencing used immunoSEQ multiplex PCR; TCRdb keeps in-frame clones, though not all of them. The sample lists 150,000 to 200,000 clones, 85% to 90% seen once, with roughly an eighth in the top ten. The sample consisted of peripheral blood. These receptors all come from a woman between 65 and 79 years old with COVID-19, enrolled during active disease. CDR3s include the opening cysteine and the closing phenylalanine or tryptophan. Each record gives: J gene, CDR3 length, V gene, D gene, clone size, CDR3 protein, CDR3 DNA. A D gene is named only where the DNA matches it firmly. Not every row has a clone size; where given, it reads once, few, many or a size class.

TRBJ2-1,15,TRBV7-2,TRBD2,.,CASSLVASGSFEQFF,TGTGCCAGCAGCTTAGTGGCTAGCGGGAGTTTTGAGCAGTTCTTC
TRBJ2-1,16,TRBV6-2/TRBV6-3,TRBD2,.,CASSWTSGRTSNEQFF,TGTGCCAGCAGTTGGACTAGCGGGAGGACCTCCAATGAGCAGTTCTTC
TRBJ2-1,14,TRBV19,TRBD2,.,CASSRERELVKQFF,TGTGCCAGTAGTAGAGAGCGGGAGCTGGTGAAGCAGTTCTTC
TRBJ2-5,15,TRBV5-6,.,.,CASSSVQTRSETQYF,TGTGCCAGCAGCTCCGTTCAGACTAGGTCAGAGACCCAGTACTTC
TRBJ2-7,16,TRBV27,TRBD2,once,CASSSPLAGAPYEQYF,TGTGCCAGCAGCTCCCCTTTAGCGGGAGCGCCGTACGAGCAGTACTTC
TRBJ2-2,18,TRBV9,TRBD1,.,CASSVDLGTGDNTGELFF,TGTGCCAGCAGCGTAGACCTGGGGACAGGTGACAACACCGGGGAGCTGTTTTTT
TRBJ1-6,15,TRBV6-5,TRBD1,.,CASSYLGQGNSPLHF,TGTGCCAGCAGTTACTTAGGACAGGGAAATTCACCCCTCCACTTT
TRBJ1-2,16,TRBV3-1/TRBV3-2,TRBD1,few,CASSPSGQGLYDGYTF,TGTGCCAGCAGCCCGTCGGGACAGGGACTTTATGATGGCTACACCTTC
TRBJ1-6,17,TRBV28,.,.,CASSLGGGDMLNSPLHF,TGTGCCAGCAGTTTAGGGGGGGGCGACATGTTGAATTCACCCCTCCACTTT
TRBJ1-5,19,TRBV6-2/TRBV6-3,TRBD1,.,CASSFQTGTGLSSNQPQHF,TGTGCCAGCAGCTTTCAGACCGGGACAGGGTTGAGTAGCAATCAGCCCCAGCATTTT
TRBJ2-7,15,TRBV19,TRBD1,few,CASSPQGAGTYEQYF,TGTGCCAGTAGTCCACAGGGGGCTGGCACCTACGAGCAGTACTTC
TRBJ2-5,18,TRBV19,TRBD2,.,CASSAVRTSLREKETQYF,TGTGCCAGTAGTGCTGTGAGGACTAGCTTGCGGGAAAAAGAGACCCAGTACTTC
TRBJ1-1,13,TRBV28,.,.,CASSFSSGTEAFF,TGTGCCAGCAGTTTCTCTTCGGGGACTGAAGCTTTCTTT
TRBJ1-5,14,TRBV7-2,TRBD1,.,CASSSRQGAQPQHF,TGTGCCAGCAGCTCCCGACAGGGGGCTCAGCCCCAGCATTTT
TRBJ1-1,14,TRBV12-5,.,.,CASGLTQGSTEAFF,TGTGCTAGTGGTTTGACACAGGGTAGCACTGAAGCTTTCTTT
TRBJ1-4,14,TRBV21-1,.,.,CASSQDRVNEKLFF,TGTGCCAGCAGTCAGGACAGGGTCAATGAAAAACTGTTTTTT
TRBJ2-4,16,TRBV27,.,.,CASSPRAGLAKNIQYF,TGTGCCAGCAGTCCAAGGGCGGGACTAGCCAAAAACATTCAGTACTTC
TRBJ2-4,14,TRBV7-9,TRBD1,.,CASSRLTGFDIQYF,TGTGCCAGCAGCCGGTTGACAGGGTTTGACATTCAGTACTTC
TRBJ2-1,18,TRBV24-1,.,once,CATSDFKGSFSSYNEQFF,TGTGCCACCAGTGATTTTAAAGGGAGTTTCAGCTCCTACAATGAGCAGTTCTTC
TRBJ1-5,15,TRBV6-5,TRBD1,.,CASRATGGRDQPQHF,TGTGCCAGCAGAGCAACAGGGGGCCGGGATCAGCCCCAGCATTTT
TRBJ2-3,14,TRBV6-2/TRBV6-3,TRBD2,.,CASSYSGRMPTQYF,TGTGCCAGCAGTTACAGCGGGAGGATGCCTACGCAGTATTTT
TRBJ2-1,16,TRBV27,TRBD2,once,CASSYKVAGVGNEQFF,TGTGCCAGCAGTTATAAAGTAGCGGGAGTGGGTAATGAGCAGTTCTTC
TRBJ1-2,16,TRBV4-2,TRBD1,.,CASSQDEGTGLYGYTF,TGTGCCAGCAGCCAAGACGAAGGGACAGGGCTCTATGGCTACACCTTC
TRBJ2-7,13,TRBV6-2/TRBV6-3,.,.,CASSSSAPYEQYF,TGTGCCAGCAGTTCGAGCGCCCCCTACGAGCAGTACTTC
TRBJ2-3,15,TRBV15,.,.,CATSRVQGGADTQYF,TGTGCCACCAGCAGAGTTCAGGGTGGGGCAGATACGCAGTATTTT
TRBJ2-7,15,TRBV5-6,.,.,CASSWQGRVGYEQYF,TGTGCCAGCAGCTGGCAGGGGAGGGTTGGCTACGAGCAGTACTTC
TRBJ1-4,15,TRBV9,.,.,CASSVGLGGGEKLFF,TGTGCCAGCAGCGTAGGCCTGGGAGGTGGTGAAAAACTGTTTTTT
TRBJ2-7,15,TRBV5-6,.,.,CASSLSDRSSYEQYF,TGTGCCAGCAGCTTGAGTGACAGAAGCTCCTACGAGCAGTACTTC
TRBJ2-1,15,TRBV29-1,TRBD2,.,CSVKLAGLSYNEQFF,TGCAGCGTCAAATTAGCGGGACTCTCCTACAATGAGCAGTTCTTC
TRBJ2-3,14,TRBV30,TRBD1,.,CARNQQGLADTQYF,TGTGCCCGTAACCAACAGGGGCTTGCAGATACGCAGTATTTT
TRBJ1-2,14,TRBV28,.,.,CASRVGGPNYGYTF,TGTGCCAGCAGGGTGGGGGGGCCTAACTATGGCTACACCTTC
TRBJ1-2,12,TRBV6-5,.,.,CASSPQGFGYTF,TGTGCCAGCAGTCCTCAGGGGTTTGGCTACACCTTC
TRBJ1-3,14,TRBV4-3,TRBD1,.,CASSQGQGLSTIYF,TGCGCCAGCAGCCAAGGACAGGGTCTGAGCACCATATATTTT
TRBJ2-7,15,TRBV3-1/TRBV3-2,TRBD1,few,CASSQPGQGSDEQYF,TGTGCCAGCAGCCAACCGGGACAGGGGAGCGACGAGCAGTACTTC
TRBJ1-2,16,TRBV5-1,TRBD1,.,CASSLEPRQGYYGYTF,TGCGCCAGCAGCTTGGAACCGAGACAGGGATACTATGGCTACACCTTC
TRBJ2-7,13,TRBV10-3,TRBD2,.,CAISEREGGEQYF,TGTGCCATCAGTGAGAGGGAGGGTGGCGAGCAGTACTTC
TRBJ2-7,12,TRBV30,.,.,CAWSALIGEQYF,TGTGCCTGGAGTGCTTTAATCGGCGAGCAGTACTTC
TRBJ1-1,16,TRBV30,.,.,CAWSVRSLAKYTEAFF,TGTGCCTGGAGTGTAAGAAGTCTGGCAAAATACACTGAAGCTTTCTTT
TRBJ2-7,15,TRBV6-1,.,.,CASSEAQHRAYEQYF,TGTGCCAGCAGTGAAGCGCAGCACAGAGCCTACGAGCAGTACTTC
TRBJ2-5,15,TRBV7-3,TRBD1,.,CASSPQTGGIETQYF,TGTGCCAGCAGCCCTCAGACAGGGGGCATCGAGACCCAGTACTTC
TRBJ2-7,15,TRBV28,TRBD2,.,CASRPTSGYSYEQYF,TGTGCCAGCAGACCTACTAGCGGTTACTCCTACGAGCAGTACTTC
TRBJ1-3,14,TRBV30,.,.,CAWSAGHSGNTIYF,TGTGCCTGGAGTGCAGGGCACTCTGGAAACACCATATATTTT
TRBJ2-3,15,TRBV5-1,.,.,CATSPQGPRTDTQYF,TGCGCCACCTCACCCCAGGGGCCCCGTACGGATACGCAGTATTTT
TRBJ2-3,14,TRBV2,TRBD2,.,CASFKDSGTDTQYF,TGTGCCAGCTTTAAAGATAGCGGGACAGATACGCAGTATTTT
TRBJ1-2,11,TRBV20-1,.,.,CSARYGDGYTF,TGCAGTGCTAGGTACGGGGATGGCTACACCTTC
TRBJ2-5,14,TRBV6-5,.,.,CASNRRQVTETQYF,TGTGCCAGCAATAGAAGACAGGTTACGGAGACCCAGTACTTC
TRBJ1-4,15,TRBV7-9,.,.,CASSFLREENEKLFF,TGTGCCAGCAGCTTTCTTAGGGAGGAGAATGAAAAACTGTTTTTT
TRBJ2-7,13,TRBV15,.,.,CATSRDPTGTARF,TGTGCCACCAGCAGAGATCCCACCGGGACTGCCCGCTTC
TRBJ1-1,13,TRBV29-1,TRBD1,.,CSALDRVNTEAFF,TGCAGCGCTTTGGACAGGGTGAACACTGAAGCTTTCTTT
TRBJ2-1,17,TRBV7-9,TRBD2,.,CASSLSRVLGLYNEQFF,TGTGCCAGCAGCTTAAGTAGAGTTTTGGGACTATACAATGAGCAGTTCTTC
TRBJ2-7,13,TRBV6-5,.,few,CASRLEGGFEQYF,TGTGCCAGCAGACTAGAGGGGGGGTTCGAGCAGTACTTC